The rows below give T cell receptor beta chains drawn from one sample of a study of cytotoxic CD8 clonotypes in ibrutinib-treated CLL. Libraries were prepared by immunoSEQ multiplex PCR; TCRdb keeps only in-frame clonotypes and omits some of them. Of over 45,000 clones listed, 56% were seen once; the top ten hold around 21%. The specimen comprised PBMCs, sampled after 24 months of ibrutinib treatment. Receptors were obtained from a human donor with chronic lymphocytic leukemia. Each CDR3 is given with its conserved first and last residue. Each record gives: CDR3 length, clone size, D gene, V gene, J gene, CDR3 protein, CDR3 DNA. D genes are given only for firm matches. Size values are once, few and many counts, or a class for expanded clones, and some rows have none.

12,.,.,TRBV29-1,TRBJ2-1,CSVGLTYNEQFF,TGCAGCGTTGGATTAACCTACAATGAGCAGTTCTTC
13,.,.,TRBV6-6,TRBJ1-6,CASSYGPYSPLHF,TGTGCCAGCAGTTACGGGCCTTATTCACCCCTCCACTTT
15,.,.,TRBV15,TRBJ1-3,CATSRDAGAGNTIYF,TGTGCCACCAGCAGAGACGCGGGGGCTGGAAACACCATATATTTT
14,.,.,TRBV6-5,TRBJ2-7,CASSYFSEVGEQYF,TGTGCCAGCAGTTACTTTTCGGAGGTGGGGGAGCAGTACTTC
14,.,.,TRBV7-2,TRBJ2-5,CASSLSGGQSTQYF,TGTGCCAGCAGCTTATCCGGGGGACAATCGACCCAGTACTTC
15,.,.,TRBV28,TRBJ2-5,CASSLGRRSQETQYF,TGTGCCAGCAGTTTAGGCCGCCGATCACAAGAGACCCAGTACTTC
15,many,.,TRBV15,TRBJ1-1,CATSRDLTGLTEAFF,TGTGCCACCAGCAGAGATCTTACGGGCCTCACTGAAGCTTTCTTT
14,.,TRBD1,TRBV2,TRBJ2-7,CASGGQGPLWEQYF,TGTGCCAGCGGAGGACAGGGCCCTCTTTGGGAGCAGTACTTC
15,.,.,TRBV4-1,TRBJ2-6,CASSQEAAGANVLTF,TGTGCCAGCAGCCAAGAAGCGGCTGGGGCCAACGTCCTGACTTTC
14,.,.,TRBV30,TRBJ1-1,CAWSPDGAQAEAFF,TGTGCCTGGAGTCCCGACGGGGCGCAGGCTGAAGCTTTCTTT
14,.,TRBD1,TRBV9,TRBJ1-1,CASSPRQGGTEAFF,TGTGCCAGCAGCCCTCGACAGGGGGGAACTGAAGCTTTCTTT
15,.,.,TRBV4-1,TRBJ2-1,CASSQDIRGQGEQFF,TGCGCCAGCAGCCAAGATATTCGGGGGCAGGGCGAGCAGTTCTTC
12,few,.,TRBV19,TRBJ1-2,CASTPDSRGYTF,TGTGCCAGTACTCCGGACTCACGAGGCTACACCTTC
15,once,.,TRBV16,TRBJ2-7,CASSPTTGVWLEQYF,TGTGCCAGCAGCCCAACGACGGGAGTCTGGCTCGAGCAGTACTTC
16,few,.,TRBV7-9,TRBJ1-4,CASSPSVGDYNEKLFF,TGTGCCAGCAGCCCCTCCGTAGGGGATTATAATGAAAAACTGTTTTTT
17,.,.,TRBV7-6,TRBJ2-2,CASSSMLGDYIPGELFF,TGTGCCAGCAGCTCCATGTTAGGGGATTATATTCCCGGGGAGCTGTTTTTT
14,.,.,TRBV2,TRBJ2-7,CASSEVHASYEQYF,TGTGCCAGCAGTGAAGTTCACGCGTCCTACGAGCAGTACTTC
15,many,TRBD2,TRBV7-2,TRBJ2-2,CASSLAGGPTGELFF,TGTGCCAGCAGCTTAGCGGGAGGGCCGACCGGGGAGCTGTTTTTT
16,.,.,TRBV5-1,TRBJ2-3,CASSLYARTSTDTQYF,TGCGCCAGCAGCTTGTATGCCAGGACCAGCACAGATACGCAGTATTTT
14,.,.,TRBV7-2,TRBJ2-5,CASSVGPIGETQYF,TGTGCCAGCAGCGTAGGCCCGATCGGGGAGACCCAGTACTTC
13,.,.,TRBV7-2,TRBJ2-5,CASSLRARETQYF,TGTGCCAGCAGTCTGAGGGCGCGGGAGACCCAGTACTTC
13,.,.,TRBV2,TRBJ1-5,CASSEGLWQPQHF,TGTGCCAGCAGTGAGGGGCTGTGGCAGCCCCAGCATTTT
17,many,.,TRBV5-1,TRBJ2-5,CASSLGTQGGVDKTQYF,TGCGCCAGCAGCTTGGGGACACAGGGTGGGGTCGACAAGACCCAGTACTTC
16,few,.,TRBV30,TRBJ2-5,CAWSTELGGWSETQYF,TGTGCCTGGAGTACCGAGCTAGGCGGGTGGTCCGAGACCCAGTACTTC
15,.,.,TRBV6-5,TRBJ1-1,CASSPGSRPNTEAFF,TGTGCCAGCAGTCCCGGGTCTAGACCAAACACTGAAGCTTTCTTT
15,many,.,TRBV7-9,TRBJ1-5,CASKEGRNPWEPQHF,TGTGCCAGCAAAGAGGGAAGGAATCCCTGGGAGCCCCAGCATTTT
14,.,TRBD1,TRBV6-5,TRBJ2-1,CASKGQGAYNEQFF,TGTGCCAGCAAGGGACAGGGGGCGTACAATGAGCAGTTCTTC
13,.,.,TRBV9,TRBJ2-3,CASSVEVSDTQYF,TGTGCCAGCAGCGTAGAGGTCTCAGATACGCAGTATTTT
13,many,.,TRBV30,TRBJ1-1,CAWSQHWDTEAFF,TGTGCCTGGAGCCAACATTGGGACACTGAAGCTTTCTTT
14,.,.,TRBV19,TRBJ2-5,CASSWGAHTETQYF,TGTGCCAGTAGTTGGGGGGCGCATACGGAGACCCAGTACTTC
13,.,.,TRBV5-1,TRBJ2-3,CASSLGILDTQYF,TGCGCCAGCAGCTTGGGTATATTAGATACGCAGTATTTT
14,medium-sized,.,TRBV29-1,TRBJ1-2,CSVVDRASVYGYTF,TGCAGCGTCGTAGACCGAGCCTCGGTCTATGGCTACACCTTC
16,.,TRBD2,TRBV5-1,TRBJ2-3,CASSSSLVAGGDTQYF,TGCGCCAGCAGCTCCTCCTTGGTGGCGGGAGGGGATACGCAGTATTTT
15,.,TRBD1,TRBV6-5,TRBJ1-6,CASSYGQGVNSPLHF,TGTGCCAGCAGTTACGGACAGGGAGTTAATTCACCCCTCCACTTT
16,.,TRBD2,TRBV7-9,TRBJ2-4,CASSPETSGGKNIQYF,TGTGCCAGCAGCCCGGAGACTAGCGGGGGAAAAAACATTCAGTACTTC
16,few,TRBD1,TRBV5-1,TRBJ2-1,CASSPTGGESVYEQFF,TGCGCCAGCAGCCCGACAGGGGGGGAATCGGTTTATGAGCAGTTCTTC
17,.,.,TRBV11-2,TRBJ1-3,CASSRINLRGQGNTIYF,TGTGCCAGCAGCCGGATTAACCTTCGAGGGCAAGGAAACACCATATATTTT
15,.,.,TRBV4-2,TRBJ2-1,CASSSLTGEYNEQFF,TGTGCCAGCAGCTCTCTCACGGGGGAGTACAATGAGCAGTTCTTC
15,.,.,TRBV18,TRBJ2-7,CASSLQWERGHEQYF,TGTGCCAGCTCGCTCCAGTGGGAAAGAGGCCACGAGCAGTACTTC